Ten or more counts support the clone carrying this TCR beta chain. Scientists amplified the TCR beta CDR3 regions from RNA transcripts. RT-PCR was first run with HTBI primers, then multiplex PCR in a second round. TCRdb analysed the multiplex PCR reads with MiXCR anew, one entry per CDR3 protein. The table lists 350,000 to 450,000 distinct CDR3 sequences, more than 20% of them singletons, with under 3% in the top ten. This specimen belongs to a study of Graves' ophthalmopathy and Graves' hyperthyroidism. This CDR3 is 14 amino acids long. Per the germline V gene, CDR1 is MNHEY and CDR2 is SMNVEV (reference sequence). The V end was cut by 2 bases, the J end by 5 bases, with 12 bases between.

The V gene is TRBV27, the J gene TRBJ1-1; no clear D gene. The sequence derives from a woman in her late teens or twenties with stable Graves' hyperthyroidism. The sequenced sample was peripheral blood. The CDR3 here is CASSLRGGGTEAFF. CDR3 bases: TGTGCCAGCAGTTTACGGGGAGGCGGTACTGAAGCTTTCTTT.